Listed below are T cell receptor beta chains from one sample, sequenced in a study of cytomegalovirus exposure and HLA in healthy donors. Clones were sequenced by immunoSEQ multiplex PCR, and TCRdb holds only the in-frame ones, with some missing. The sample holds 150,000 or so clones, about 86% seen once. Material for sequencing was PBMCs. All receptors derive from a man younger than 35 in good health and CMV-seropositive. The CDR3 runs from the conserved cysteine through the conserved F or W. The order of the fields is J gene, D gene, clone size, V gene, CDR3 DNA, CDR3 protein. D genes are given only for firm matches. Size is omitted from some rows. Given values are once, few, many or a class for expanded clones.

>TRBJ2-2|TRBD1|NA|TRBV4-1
TGCGCCAGCAGCTTCCTACAGGGGGCGCGTGTCGGGGAGCTGTTTTTT
CASSFLQGARVGELFF
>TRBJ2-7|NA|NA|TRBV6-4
TGTGCCAGCAAACGCGACTCCTACGAGCAGTACTTC
CASKRDSYEQYF
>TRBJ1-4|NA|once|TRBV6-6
TGTGCCAGCAGTCTCAGTGAAAAACTGTTTTTT
CASSLSEKLFF
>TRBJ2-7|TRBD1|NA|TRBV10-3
TGTGCCATCAGCGATAACACAGGGGACGAGCAGTACTTC
CAISDNTGDEQYF
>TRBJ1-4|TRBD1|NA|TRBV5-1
TGCGCCAGCAGCTTGTCGGGACAGGGCTCAGAAAAACTGTTTTTT
CASSLSGQGSEKLFF
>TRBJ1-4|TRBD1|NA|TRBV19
TGTGCCAGTAGTACACCGGGCACAGGGGGATCAACTAATGAAAAACTGTTTTTT
CASSTPGTGGSTNEKLFF
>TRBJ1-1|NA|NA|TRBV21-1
TGTGCCAGCAGCAAGAACCACAGGGGGCGTGACACTGAAGCTTTCTTT
CASSKNHRGRDTEAFF
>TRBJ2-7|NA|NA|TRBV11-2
TGTGCCAGCAGCTTAAGCGGCAGTCGTTACGAGCAGTACTTC
CASSLSGSRYEQYF
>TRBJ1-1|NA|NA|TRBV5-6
TGTGCCAGCAGCTTGGCGGCAGGCAGCATCGGTCACACTGAAGCTTTCTTT
CASSLAAGSIGHTEAFF
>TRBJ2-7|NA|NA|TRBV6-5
TGTGCCAGCAGTTACGCAGGGGCCCTGGGGGAGCAGTACTTC
CASSYAGALGEQYF
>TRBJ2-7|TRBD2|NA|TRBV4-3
TGCGCCAGCAGTAGCGGGAAGGTGCAGCAGTACTTC
CASSSGKVQQYF
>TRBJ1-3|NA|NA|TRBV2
TGTGCCAGCAGTGATTACCCTAGCTCTGGAAACACCATATATTTT
CASSDYPSSGNTIYF
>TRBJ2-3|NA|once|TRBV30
TGTGCCTGGAGTGTACGTCGGGCAGATACGCAGTATTTT
CAWSVRRADTQYF
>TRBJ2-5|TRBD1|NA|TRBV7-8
TGTGCCAGCAGCTTAAACAGGGGGCGAATGGAGACCCAGTACTTC
CASSLNRGRMETQYF
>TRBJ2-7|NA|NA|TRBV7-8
TGTGCCAGCAGCTTAGGTCAGGGGCTCTACGAGCAGTACTTC
CASSLGQGLYEQYF
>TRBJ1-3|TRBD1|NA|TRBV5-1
TGCGCCAGCAGCTTCCGAGGGACAGGGGGTGCCTCTGGAAACACCATATATTTT
CASSFRGTGGASGNTIYF
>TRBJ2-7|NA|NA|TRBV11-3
TGTGCCAGCAGCCAGAGGGTGTCCTACGAGCAGTACTTC
CASSQRVSYEQYF
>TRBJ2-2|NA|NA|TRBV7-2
TGTGCCAGCAGCTTAGTCCTACCCGGGGAGCTGTTTTTT
CASSLVLPGELFF
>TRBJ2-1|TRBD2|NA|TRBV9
TGTGCCAGCAGCAACCGCCGACTAGCGGGAGGATCCTCCTACAATGAGCAGTTCTTC
CASSNRRLAGGSSYNEQFF
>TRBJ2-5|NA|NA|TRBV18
TGTGCCAGCTTGCAGGGGATCCAAGAGACCCAGTACTTC
CASLQGIQETQYF
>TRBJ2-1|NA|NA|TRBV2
TGTGCCAGCATTGAGGTGTTCTCGGCGGGTGAGCAGTTCTTC
CASIEVFSAGEQFF
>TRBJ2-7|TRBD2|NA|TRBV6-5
TGTGCCAGCAGTTACTCAACTAGCGCCTCCTACGAGCAGTACTTC
CASSYSTSASYEQYF
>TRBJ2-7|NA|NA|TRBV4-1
TGCGCCAGCAGCCAAGAAGCGGGCGCCTCCTACGAGCAGTACTTC
CASSQEAGASYEQYF